Below, one T cell receptor (beta chain) is given with its context. Its antigen is currently unknown. The data stem from a study of T cell responses to AZD1222 COVID-19 vaccine. This CDR3 region has 16 residues. Looked up from germline, CDR1 is KGHSH and CDR2 is LQKENI. Trimming cost V 0 bases and J 4 bases; bases outside gene matches: 4. Study-wide results and caveats: Most donors were white British, females outnumbered males, and clonal diversity was possibly underestimated.

The protocol was immunoSEQ multiplex PCR, while the TCRdb copy is restricted to in-frame clones and leaves out a portion. The sample carries 110,000 or so clones, about 86% recorded once. The specimen comprised peripheral blood, sampled 28 days after the second AZD1222 dose. The genes are TRBV18 and TRBJ2-1, with 9 bases lining up with TRBD1. The source of this sequence is an adult who received the AZD1222 COVID-19 vaccine. The CDR3 nucleotides are TGTGCCAGCTCACCACCGGGACAGGGAGTATACAATGAGCAGTTCTTC. Protein sequence: CASSPPGQGVYNEQFF.